This T cell receptor beta chain was obtained from a study of blood T cell repertoires in COVID-19. This CDR3 comprises 19 residues. Trimming removed 5 bases from V and 0 bases from J, with 23 bases in between. CDR1 and CDR2 from the germline V gene are WSHSY and SAAADI. In the authors' workflow: Estimates of nucleated cell counts were drawn from the amplification of reference gene primers. Only in-frame clones appear in the TCRdb table, and some are missing; sequencing was by immunoSEQ multiplex PCR. The V and J calls and the clone size are those of that table, but D and trimming were determined from the DNA. The sample records under 300,000 clones, 85% to 90% being singletons.

The chain uses TRBV10-2 and TRBJ2-1, with a weak D call TRBD1 (5 bases). The sequence came from a woman aged 18-30 years who had recovered from COVID-19. Sequencing input: PBMCs or T cells enriched from blood (not recorded which). DNA of the CDR3: TGCGCCAGCAGTCGCGTGGCTCCAGGGCCCCTCGGCTCCTACAATGAGCAGTTCTTC. It specifies CASSRVAPGPLGSYNEQFF.